These T cell receptor beta chains were read from a single sample in a study of T-cell memory formation after mild COVID-19. TCRdb recomputed calls from the 5' RACE reads with MiXCR, one row per CDR3 protein. The data contain 500,000 to 650,000 distinct CDR3 sequences, approximately 21% of them singletons. The sequenced material came from PBMCs or a T cell subset sorted from them (not recorded which). The receptor source for this set is an adult woman who had mild COVID-19 (a few samples of this study predate the infection). Cell type and time point are not known. The CDR3 runs from the conserved cysteine through the conserved F or W. Each record gives: CDR3 protein, CDR3 DNA, J gene, clone size, D gene, V gene. The D gene is left open where the match is weak. Only some rows state a clone size, as once, few, many or a class for expanded clones.

CDR3: CASNAGGDTQYF; DNA: TGCGCCAGCAATGCGGGCGGGGATACGCAGTATTTT; J: TRBJ2-3; size: .; D: .; V: TRBV5-1
CDR3: CASSQTSGTAYEQYF; DNA: TGCGCCAGCAGCCAGACTTCTGGGACCGCCTACGAGCAGTACTTC; J: TRBJ2-7; size: many; D: .; V: TRBV4-3
CDR3: CASSLTGGGRIYGYTF; DNA: TGTGCCAGCAGCCTAACGGGAGGGGGCAGGATCTATGGCTACACCTTC; J: TRBJ1-2; size: few; D: TRBD1; V: TRBV7-9
CDR3: CASSLGGLYPHNTQYF; DNA: TGTGCCAGCAGCTTAGGGGGACTCTATCCGCACAATACGCAGTATTTT; J: TRBJ2-3; size: .; D: .; V: TRBV7-9
CDR3: CASSEGTGWETQYF; DNA: TGTGCCAGCAGTGAAGGGACAGGGTGGGAGACCCAGTACTTC; J: TRBJ2-5; size: .; D: TRBD1; V: TRBV6-1
CDR3: CASSFNRGLSTGELFF; DNA: TGTGCCAGCAGCTTCAACAGGGGGCTAAGCACCGGGGAGCTGTTTTTT; J: TRBJ2-2; size: few; D: TRBD1; V: TRBV9
CDR3: CASGSRGAPTDTQYF; DNA: TGTGCCAGCGGTTCCCGGGGGGCCCCCACAGATACGCAGTATTTT; J: TRBJ2-3; size: .; D: .; V: TRBV7-6
CDR3: CASSLVGAVQETQYF; DNA: TGTGCCAGCAGCTTAGTGGGGGCCGTTCAAGAGACCCAGTACTTC; J: TRBJ2-5; size: many; D: .; V: TRBV7-9
CDR3: CATSSDRAWETQYF; DNA: TGTGCCACCAGTTCGGACAGGGCTTGGGAGACCCAGTACTTC; J: TRBJ2-5; size: .; D: TRBD1; V: TRBV24-1
CDR3: CASSPQAGGHLEQFF; DNA: TGTGCCAGCAGCCCCCAAGCGGGGGGGCATCTTGAGCAGTTCTTC; J: TRBJ2-1; size: few; D: TRBD2; V: TRBV3-1
CDR3: CASSYYGGRASYEQYF; DNA: TGTGCCAGCAGTTACTATGGTGGCAGAGCATCCTACGAGCAGTACTTC; J: TRBJ2-7; size: few; D: .; V: TRBV6-5
CDR3: CASSFISEQYF; DNA: TGTGCCAGCAGCTTTATTTCCGAGCAGTACTTC; J: TRBJ2-7; size: .; D: .; V: TRBV11-2
CDR3: CASSSGTGASYEQYF; DNA: TGTGCCAGCAGCTCCGGGACAGGGGCCAGCTACGAGCAGTACTTC; J: TRBJ2-7; size: few; D: TRBD1; V: TRBV7-2
CDR3: CAWRRMGQGYEQYF; DNA: TGTGCCTGGAGAAGGATGGGACAGGGGTACGAGCAGTACTTC; J: TRBJ2-7; size: few; D: TRBD1; V: TRBV30
CDR3: CASTLGTDAIVEQFF; DNA: TGTGCCAGTACCCTCGGGACGGATGCCATTGTAGAGCAGTTCTTC; J: TRBJ2-1; size: .; D: .; V: TRBV18
CDR3: CASSLGGQLDGYTF; DNA: TGTGCCAGCAGCTTAGGGGGACAGCTGGATGGCTACACCTTC; J: TRBJ1-2; size: .; D: TRBD1; V: TRBV13
CDR3: CSVATGQAAGELFF; DNA: TGCAGCGTTGCCACGGGACAGGCGGCCGGGGAGCTGTTTTTT; J: TRBJ2-2; size: .; D: TRBD1; V: TRBV29-1
CDR3: CASSTTGTANSPLHF; DNA: TGTGCCAGCAGCACAACCGGGACAGCGAATTCACCCCTCCACTTT; J: TRBJ1-6; size: .; D: TRBD1; V: TRBV7-9
CDR3: CASSQVGGWGNQPQHF; DNA: TGCGCCAGCAGCCAAGTGGGGGGTTGGGGCAATCAGCCCCAGCATTTT; J: TRBJ1-5; size: .; D: .; V: TRBV4-1
CDR3: CATSDPGTDNEQFF; DNA: TGTGCCACCAGTGACCCCGGGACAGACAATGAGCAGTTCTTC; J: TRBJ2-1; size: few; D: TRBD1; V: TRBV24-1
CDR3: CSASPAGLLYNEQFF; DNA: TGCAGTGCTTCTCCCGCGGGACTTCTATACAATGAGCAGTTCTTC; J: TRBJ2-1; size: few; D: .; V: TRBV20-1
CDR3: CASSLEGRGYTDTQYF; DNA: TGCGCCAGCAGCTTGGAGGGGCGGGGTTACACAGATACGCAGTATTTT; J: TRBJ2-3; size: .; D: .; V: TRBV5-1
CDR3: CASSWYGDNEQFF; DNA: TGTGCCAGCAGTTGGTACGGAGACAATGAGCAGTTCTTC; J: TRBJ2-1; size: .; D: .; V: TRBV27
CDR3: CASSPLGLSSYNEQFF; DNA: TGTGCCAGCAGCCCCCTCGGCCTAAGCTCCTACAATGAGCAGTTCTTC; J: TRBJ2-1; size: .; D: .; V: TRBV7-9
CDR3: CASSRDRVGDTQYF; DNA: TGTGCCAGCAGCCGGGACAGGGTGGGAGATACGCAGTATTTT; J: TRBJ2-3; size: .; D: TRBD1; V: TRBV12-3/TRBV12-4
CDR3: CASSPLDRDNQPQHF; DNA: TGTGCCAGTAGCCCTCTGGACAGGGACAATCAGCCCCAGCATTTT; J: TRBJ1-5; size: .; D: TRBD1; V: TRBV19
CDR3: CSASLPAGGPEQFF; DNA: TGCAGTGCTAGTTTGCCAGCGGGAGGGCCTGAGCAGTTCTTC; J: TRBJ2-1; size: few; D: TRBD2; V: TRBV20-1
CDR3: CASSYPRGTQHF; DNA: TGTGCCAGCAGTTACCCCAGGGGAACCCAGCATTTT; J: TRBJ1-5; size: .; D: .; V: TRBV6-5
CDR3: CASIKGGVAEAFF; DNA: TGTGCCAGCATCAAGGGGGGAGTGGCTGAAGCTTTCTTT; J: TRBJ1-1; size: .; D: .; V: TRBV6-6
CDR3: CASSPAAYRSYEQYF; DNA: TGTGCCAGCAGCCCCGCGGCTTACCGCTCCTACGAGCAGTACTTC; J: TRBJ2-7; size: few; D: .; V: TRBV7-6
CDR3: CSSDGRGETQYF; DNA: TGCAGCTCCGATGGAAGGGGAGAGACCCAGTACTTC; J: TRBJ2-5; size: many; D: .; V: TRBV29-1
CDR3: CASRRDRVSDEQFF; DNA: TGCGCCAGCAGACGGGACAGGGTTAGCGATGAGCAGTTCTTC; J: TRBJ2-1; size: .; D: TRBD1; V: TRBV5-1
CDR3: CASSLKTAGANEQFF; DNA: TGTGCCAGCAGCTTGAAAACAGCGGGGGCAAATGAGCAGTTCTTC; J: TRBJ2-1; size: few; D: TRBD2; V: TRBV7-8